The sequence of this T cell receptor (beta chain) was determined in a study of chemoradiotherapy in HPV16-positive cancers. For the study at large: Functional T-cell assays on a couple of HPV16-positive patients' cells defined candidate HPV-specific clones and common TCR motifs.

Sequencing was performed with immunoSEQ multiplex PCR; in TCRdb, only in-frame clones are kept and a portion is missing. The data show tens of thousands of clones, roughly 87% seen once. General study findings and limits: During treatment, candidate HPV-specific clones and E7-related motifs expanded in tumor. For HPV16-positive patients, expanding HPV-responsive T cells associated with longer recurrence-free survival.

With 0 bases removed from V and 1 base from J, the gap between germline ends came to 16 bases. The length of the CDR3 is 17 residues. Germline values: CDR1 SGHDN, CDR2 FVKESK. Notes on this clone: Its antigen is still unknown.

The chain joins TRBV14 to TRBJ2-7, with D perhaps matching TRBD1 or TRBD2 (6 bases each). The receptor was isolated from a human donor with HPV-associated anogenital cancer. The sequencing used blood, collected from a patient who underwent chemoradiotherapy. Written as DNA, the CDR3 is TGTGCCAGCAGCCAAGATGACAGGCGGAGGGCTTCCTACGAGCAGTACTTC. Residues: CASSQDDRRRASYEQYF.